Shown below are 5 T cell receptor beta chains from a single sample sequenced in a study of response to subunit inactivated influenza vaccine. TCRdb ran MiXCR on the RT-PCR reads and lists one entry per CDR3 protein. The sample lists 500,000 to 600,000 distinct CDR3 sequences, 14% occurring once. The sequenced sample was PBMCs from blood, obtained roughly 13 days after vaccination. Every receptor here comes from a man aged 45-65 years who received an inactivated influenza vaccine.

Concerning this clonotype: Relative to the germline gene, one junction end is altered; a read error may explain this. V is TRBV29-1 and J is TRBJ2-3, with 9 positions matching TRBD2. The CDR3 loop spans 14 amino acids. Germline-derived CDR1 and CDR2 are SQVTM and ANQGSEA. CDR3 bases: TGCAGCGTCGTGGAGCGGGGGGAGGTGAATACGAAGTATTTT. Its protein is CSVVERGEVNTKYF.

This clonotype turned up a few times. The chain uses TRBV19 and TRBJ2-1; D call uncertain. Germline CDR1 LNHDA, CDR2 SQIVND (reference sequence). Trimming cost V 3 bases and J 8 bases, with 14 bases left between them. This CDR3 spans 14 amino acids. The CDR3 coding sequence is TGTGCCAGTAGTATTCGGGTTGGGGTCGATGAGCAGTTCTTC. It yields the protein CASSIRVGVDEQFF.

This clonotype turned up a few times. The chain is built from TRBV4-3 and TRBJ2-2; D not resolved. CDR3 length equals 13 residues. With 0 bases removed from V and 6 bases from J, the gap between germline ends came to 5 bases. CDR1 and CDR2 (germline): LGHNA, YSLEER. The CDR3, as DNA: TGCGCCAGCAGCCAAGATGAATCCGGGGAGCTGTTTTTT. Protein product: CASSQDESGELFF.

The V call is TRBV4-1, the J call TRBJ1-4; the D is unclear. Germline lookup yields CDR1 MGHRA and CDR2 YSYEKL. The ends were cut back, 0 bases at V and 8 bases at J, with 13 bases in the middle. The CDR3 loop spans 15 amino acids. CDR3 loop: CASSQDPASFEKLFF. The CDR3 DNA is TGCGCCAGCAGCCAAGATCCCGCGTCTTTCGAAAAACTGTTTTTT.

This clonotype occurred many times. This chain joins TRBV13 and TRBJ2-1, with D unclear. The CDR3 extends over 14 amino acids. V was cut by 3 bases and J by 7 bases, with 13 bases left in between. Germline lookup yields CDR1 PRHDT and CDR2 FYEKMQ (reference sequence). The CDR3: CASSFFYQTNEQFF. In DNA, the CDR3 is TGTGCCAGCAGCTTTTTCTACCAGACAAATGAGCAGTTCTTC.